This T cell receptor (beta chain) was documented in a study of T cell responses to AZD1222 COVID-19 vaccine. CDR1 and CDR2 from the germline V gene are SGHRS and YFSETQ. The trim removed 2 bases at V and 3 bases at J, leaving 2 bases unmatched. This CDR3 comprises 13 residues. The protocol was immunoSEQ multiplex PCR, while the TCRdb copy is restricted to in-frame clones and leaves out a portion. Of about 140,000 clones in the sample, more than 90% were seen once. The sample in question was peripheral blood, obtained on day 0 of AZD1222 vaccination. The source is an adult in good health. The rearrangement links TRBV5-1 to TRBJ2-7, with 7 bases that match TRBD1. CDR3: CASSFRQGYEQYF. The CDR3 nucleotides are TGCGCCAGCAGCTTCAGACAGGGCTACGAGCAGTACTTC. The full variable domain, completed using reference TRBV5-1 and TRBJ2-7, is KAGVTQTPRYLIKTRGQQVTLSCSPISGHRSVSWYQQTPGQGLQFLFEYFSETQRNKGNFPGRFSGRQFSNSRSEMNVSTLELGDSALYLCASSFRQGYEQYFGPGTRLTVT.